Following are 9 T cell receptor beta chains from one sample sequenced in a study of identical twins. A single record per CDR3 protein comes from TCRdb applying MiXCR to the 5' RACE reads. This sample has some 96,000 distinct CDR3 sequences; 5.9% occur once, and the top ten carry over 9.5%. Material for sequencing was memory T cells sorted from blood. The receptors originated from a woman aged 45-65 years in good health.

This clonotype was seen at least ten times. The chain links TRBV20-1 to TRBJ1-2; D is ambiguous. The CDR3 is 12 amino acids. Trimming shortened V by 3 bases and J by 4 bases, and 9 bases separated the two germline ends. The germline gives CDR1 DFQATT, CDR2 SNEGSKA (reference sequence). In DNA, the CDR3 is TGCAGTGCTAGGAGGGTGGGCTATGGCTACACCTTC. Protein: CSARRVGYGYTF.

In the case of this clonotype: This could be a read error, since a much larger clone is one nucleotide away. CDR3 nucleotides: TGTGCCACCAGTGAAAACGGCGGGGTCGAGCAGCACTTC. Protein sequence: CATSENGGVEQHF. The chain carries TRBV24-1 and TRBJ2-7, with a tentative D call TRBD2 (6 bases). The CDR3 totals 13 residues. CDR1 is KGHDR, CDR2 SFDVKD, per germline.

This clonotype was seen many times. CDR3 in DNA: TGTGCCAGCAGTTTAGCGGAGGGATCCGAGCAGTACTTC. Translated: CASSLAEGSEQYF. J is TRBJ2-7 and V is TRBV12-3 or TRBV12-4, with D possibly TRBD2 on 6 matching bases. The V end lost 0 bases, the J end lost 6 bases, and 9 bases lay between the germline ends. CDR3 size: 13 residues.

This clonotype was seen a few times. The chain's CDR3 is CASSGLGGRGYEQYF. The CDR3 DNA reads TGTGCCAGCAGTGGCCTTGGGGGGCGCGGCTACGAGCAGTACTTC. J is TRBJ2-7 and V is TRBV6-6; D is perhaps TRBD1 or TRBD2 (6 bases each). V was trimmed by 5 bases and J by 3 bases, leaving 17 bases between them. The CDR3 length is 15 residues. Germline loops: CDR1 MNHNY, CDR2 SVGAGI (reference sequence).

Only a few counts were recorded for this clonotype. The J gene is TRBJ2-3, the V gene TRBV10-1; a possible D gene is TRBD2 (6 bases). Trimming stripped 2 bases from V and 5 bases from J, with 23 bases between. Per germline, CDR1 WNHNN and CDR2 SYGVQD (reference sequence). The CDR3 contains 18 residues. CDR3: CASSEPQYGREKGDTQYF. CDR3 bases: TGCGCCAGCAGTGAGCCCCAATATGGACGGGAGAAGGGAGATACGCAGTATTTT.

This clonotype was counted many times. The chain is built from TRBV5-1 and TRBJ1-5; TRBD1 agrees at 7 bases. V lost 2 bases to trimming and J lost 0 bases; unmatched junction nucleotides: 2. The germline gives CDR1 SGHRS, CDR2 YFSETQ. CDR3 size: 15 residues. The CDR3 loop is CASSFSGGSNQPQHF. The CDR3 DNA sequence: TGCGCCAGCAGCTTTTCAGGGGGTAGCAATCAGCCCCAGCATTTT.

This clonotype turned up a few times. The chain has TRBV30 and TRBJ1-4, with D possibly being TRBD1 (6 bases). Deletions cut 2 bases from V and 7 bases from J, with 14 bases between. The CDR3 loop spans 14 amino acids. In germline, CDR1 is GTSNPN, CDR2 SVGIG (reference sequence). The CDR3 region has the DNA TGTGCCTGGAGTAGCAGGGGCGCGGGTGAAAAACTGTTTTTT. Its protein is CAWSSRGAGEKLFF. The variable domain in full, completed from reference TRBV30 and TRBJ1-4, reads SQTIHQWPATLVQPVGSPLSLECTVEGTSNPNLYWYRQAAGRGLQLLFYSVGIGQISSEVPQNLSASRPQDRQFILSSKKLLLSDSGFYLCAWSSRGAGEKLFFGSGTQLSVL.

This clonotype was counted ten times or more. J is TRBJ2-7 and V is TRBV7-9; 8 bases fit TRBD1. V was pared by 4 bases and J by 2 bases, with 7 bases of the junction left unmatched. Germline CDR1 is SEHNR and CDR2 is FQNEAQ (reference sequence). The CDR3 extends over 15 amino acids. This chain's CDR3 is CASSSYRGRTYEQYV. CDR3 coding DNA: TGTGCCAGCAGCTCCTACAGGGGGAGGACCTACGAGCAGTACGTC.

There are many counts of this clonotype. The rearrangement uses TRBV5-1 and TRBJ2-2, with D perhaps TRBD2 (5 bases). This CDR3 is built from 14 residues. From germline, CDR1 is SGHRS and CDR2 YFSETQ. The germline V and J ends were trimmed by 3 bases and 5 bases, with 11 bases remaining between them. CDR3 residues: CASSWISGTGELFF. CDR3 coding DNA: TGCGCCAGCAGCTGGATATCGGGAACCGGGGAGCTGTTTTTT.